The 8 T cell receptor beta chains presented below share a single source sample, sequenced in a study of T-cell memory formation after mild COVID-19. Each CDR3 protein is one row after TCRdb ran MiXCR on the 5' RACE reads. The sample shows roughly 86,000 distinct CDR3 sequences, 10% to 15% of them seen only once. Sequenced sample: PBMCs or a T cell subset sorted from them (not recorded which). These receptors originate from an adult woman who had mild COVID-19 (a few samples of this study predate the infection). Cell type and time point are not known.

This clonotype has more than one count but fewer than ten. The chain recombines TRBV24-1 with TRBJ2-7; D gene uncertain. Looked up from germline, CDR1 is KGHDR and CDR2 is SFDVKD. V lost 3 bases, J lost 0 bases, and 11 bases lay in between. The length of the CDR3 is 15 residues. The chain's CDR3 is CATSDPHKSSYEQYF. The CDR3 DNA follows: TGTGCCACCAGTGATCCTCACAAGAGCTCCTACGAGCAGTACTTC.

This clonotype was detected only a few times. The chain couples TRBV20-1 to TRBJ2-2; 8 bases agree with TRBD2. Germline loops: CDR1 DFQATT, CDR2 SNEGSKA (reference sequence). CDR3 length: 15 amino acids. Trimming took 3 bases from V and 1 from J; bases not matched to a gene: 4. The CDR3 loop reads CSASSGTQNTGELFF. The CDR3, as DNA: TGCAGTGCTAGTAGCGGGACCCAGAACACCGGGGAGCTGTTTTTT.

The rearrangement links TRBV27 to TRBJ2-5; no clear D. There are 15 residues in the CDR3. Looked up from germline, CDR1 is MNHEY and CDR2 is SMNVEV (reference sequence). The V gene lost 6 bases and the J gene lost 2 bases, with 16 bases spanning the gap. Written as DNA, the CDR3 is TGTGCCAGCAGCACTCCTATAGACGGGCAAGAGACCCAGTACTTC. It codes for CASSTPIDGQETQYF.

This clonotype showed up just a few times. This chain connects TRBV4-1 to TRBJ2-7; 7 positions match TRBD1. In germline, CDR1 is MGHRA, CDR2 YSYEKL. This CDR3 region has 15 residues. The junction had 11 bases not matched to a gene; V was cut back by 5 bases and J by 4 bases. CDR3: CASSYGTETPYEQYF. The CDR3 bases are TGCGCCAGCAGCTACGGGACAGAGACACCTTACGAGCAGTACTTC.

The chain carries TRBV7-9 and TRBJ2-7; D is ambiguous. V was clipped by 5 bases and J by 3 bases, with 14 bases between them. The CDR3 is 14 amino acids. CDR1 is SEHNR, CDR2 FQNEAQ, per germline (reference sequence). The CDR3 sequence is CASSITGYLYEQYF. As DNA, the CDR3 is TGTGCCAGCAGCATCACCGGGTACCTCTACGAGCAGTACTTC. The full variable domain, in which reference TRBV7-9 and TRBJ2-7 provide the parts outside the CDR3, is DTGVSQNPRHKITKRGQNVTFRCDPISEHNRLYWYRQTLGQGPEFLTYFQNEAQLEKSRLLSDRFSAERPKGSFSTLEIQRTEQGDSAMYLCASSITGYLYEQYFGPGTRLTVT.

V is TRBV12-3 or TRBV12-4 and J is TRBJ2-7; 8 nucleotides match TRBD2. Unmatched junction bases numbered 8, after V lost 5 bases and J lost 2 bases. The CDR3 sequence is 15 residues long. The CDR3 sequence: CASSPPGTRAYEQYF. The CDR3 DNA reads TGTGCCAGCAGTCCGCCCGGGACTAGGGCCTACGAGCAGTACTTC.

The genes are TRBV2 and TRBJ2-7; the D gene is possibly TRBD2 (5 bases). This CDR3 region has 15 residues. Germline CDR1 is SNHLY and CDR2 is FYNNEI. Trimming took off 0 bases at V and 6 bases at J, with 15 bases between the two ends. The chain's CDR3 is CASSEAADPWGEQYF. DNA of the CDR3: TGTGCCAGCAGTGAAGCAGCGGACCCTTGGGGCGAGCAGTACTTC. Supplemented by reference TRBV2 and TRBJ2-7, the full variable domain reads EPEVTQTPSHQVTQMGQEVILRCVPISNHLYFYWYRQILGQKVEFLVSFYNNEISEKSEIFDDQFSVERPDGSNFTLKIRSTKLEDSAMYFCASSEAADPWGEQYFGPGTRLTVT.

This rearrangement joins TRBV19 to TRBJ2-7; D unclear. The CDR3 is made up of 13 amino acids. The V end lost 1 base, the J end lost 0 bases, and 4 bases lay between the germline ends. Germline lookup yields CDR1 LNHDA and CDR2 SQIVND (reference sequence). The CDR3 loop is CASSIGASYEQYF. The CDR3 nucleotides are TGTGCCAGTAGTATAGGGGCCTCCTACGAGCAGTACTTC.